This passage covers 25 T cell receptor beta chains from one sample sequenced in a study of blood T cell repertoires in COVID-19. TCRdb keeps only in-frame clones here, not all; method: immunoSEQ multiplex PCR. The sample carries 30,000 to 40,000 clones, about 85% recorded once. Source material: peripheral blood. The receptors were gathered from a woman aged 60 to 75 with active COVID-19.

This chain joins TRBV28 and TRBJ2-7; TRBD2 agrees at 8 bases. This CDR3 spans 15 amino acids. With V trimmed by 3 bases and J by 0 bases, 4 bases remained unmatched. Germline CDR1 and CDR2: MDHEN and SYDVKM. CDR3 residues: CASSFVAGISYEQYF. The DNA of the CDR3 is TGTGCCAGCAGTTTCGTAGCGGGGATCTCCTACGAGCAGTACTTC.

This chain uses TRBV9 with TRBJ2-2; no definite D call. V lost 0 bases, J lost 1 base, and 4 bases lay in between. The CDR3 spans 14 residues. CDR1 SGDLS and CDR2 YYNGEE come from the germline V gene. This CDR3 reads CASSVARNTGELFF. The CDR3 DNA is TGTGCCAGCAGCGTAGCCAGGAACACCGGGGAGCTGTTTTTT.

V usage is TRBV6-1 and J usage is TRBJ1-1, with D possibly matching TRBD1 (6 bases). The CDR3 extends over 13 amino acids. V lost 2 bases, J lost 4 bases, and 8 bases lay in between. Germline V gene data show CDR1 as MNHNS and CDR2 as SASEGT. The CDR3: CASSETGRTEAFF. CDR3 DNA: TGTGCCAGCAGTGAAACAGGGCGCACTGAAGCTTTCTTT.

The chain recombines TRBV30 with TRBJ2-2; TRBD2 matches at 8 bases. J gave up 4 bases and V 2 bases, and 3 bases lay outside the gene matches. The CDR3 covers 14 residues. Germline V gene sequence: CDR1 GTSNPN, CDR2 SVGIG (reference sequence). The CDR3, as DNA: TGTGCCTGGAGTTCGCTAGCGGGCACCGGGGAGCTGTTTTTT. Residues: CAWSSLAGTGELFF.

The chain joins TRBV9 to TRBJ2-3; 9 nucleotides agree with TRBD1. This CDR3 spans 15 amino acids. Unmatched junction bases numbered 7, after V lost 4 bases and J lost 4 bases. The germline V gene encodes CDR1 SGDLS and CDR2 YYNGEE. This CDR3 is CASSRLQGAPDTQYF. The CDR3 nucleotides read TGTGCCAGCAGCCGATTACAGGGGGCCCCAGATACGCAGTATTTT. Full variable domain (rest looked up from reference TRBV9 and TRBJ2-3): DSGVTQTPKHLITATGQRVTLRCSPRSGDLSVYWYQQSLDQGLQFLIQYYNGEERAKGNILERFSAQQFPDLHSELNLSSLELGDSALYFCASSRLQGAPDTQYFGPGTRLTVL.

The chain uses TRBV3-1 (or the pseudogene TRBV3-2) and TRBJ2-2; possibly TRBD2 for D (6 bases). Between the trimmed V and J ends, which lost 2 bases and 1 base, there was a span of 17 bases. The CDR3 extends over 18 amino acids. Germline-derived CDR1 and CDR2 are LGHDT and YNNKEL (reference sequence). Here the CDR3 DNA reads TGTGCCAGCAGCCAAAGAAGAGGGGCGGGGATGAACACCGGGGAGCTGTTTTTT. It yields the protein CASSQRRGAGMNTGELFF.

This chain joins TRBV5-1 and TRBJ2-2; weak D call: TRBD2 (5 bases). The CDR3 consists of 15 residues. Germline-derived CDR1 and CDR2 are SGHRS and YFSETQ. V was cut by 0 bases and J by 5 bases, with 11 bases left in between. The CDR3 spells CASSLGQGGTGELFF. In DNA form, the CDR3 reads TGCGCCAGCAGCTTGGGGCAAGGAGGTACCGGGGAGCTGTTTTTT.

The gene calls are TRBV6-5 and TRBJ1-2; tentative D call: TRBD1 (6 bases). This CDR3 contains 14 residues. Trimming left V 8 bases short and J 5 bases short, with 18 bases between. Germline V CDR1 and CDR2: MNHEY, SVGAGI. CDR3 loop: CASGSGRGEYGYTF. The CDR3 bases are TGTGCCAGCGGGTCGGGCAGGGGAGAGTATGGCTACACCTTC.

By frequency in the sample, this clone is medium-sized (0.01 to 0.1%). The chain carries TRBV25-1 and TRBJ2-7; TRBD1 matches 7 bases. Germline CDR1 MGHDK, CDR2 SYGVNS. CDR3 size: 14 residues. V trimming: 4 bases; J trimming: 3 bases; junction bases outside the gene matches: 6. The CDR3 loop is CASSADRDNYEQYF. The CDR3 bases are TGTGCCAGCAGTGCCGACAGGGATAACTACGAGCAGTACTTC.

This chain connects TRBV19 to TRBJ1-1; 11 bases map to TRBD1. The CDR3 consists of 16 residues. J gave up 4 bases and V 5 bases, and 9 bases lay outside the gene matches. From germline, CDR1 is LNHDA and CDR2 SQIVND (reference sequence). CDR3 DNA: TGTGCCAGTAGTTCGCGGACAGGGGGCGCGATCACTGAAGCTTTCTTT. Protein: CASSSRTGGAITEAFF.

V usage is TRBV10-1 and J usage is TRBJ1-6, with TRBD1 matching over 7 bases. J was trimmed by 9 bases and V by 3 bases; bases with no gene match: 5. The CDR3 is 14 amino acids. Germline loops: CDR1 WNHNN, CDR2 SYGVQD (reference sequence). The CDR3 is CASSEEGATSPLHF. The CDR3 DNA reads TGCGCCAGCAGTGAAGAGGGGGCTACTTCACCCCTCCACTTT.

The gene calls are TRBV3-1 (or the pseudogene TRBV3-2) and TRBJ1-1; D may be TRBD1 (6 bases). V lost 5 bases to trimming and J lost 4 bases, with 17 bases between them. CDR1 is LGHDT, CDR2 YNNKEL, per germline (reference sequence). CDR3 length: 15 residues. The CDR3 nucleotides read TGTGCCAGCAGCTTGGACGGCCGGGGGGCCACTGAAGCTTTCTTT. Encoded protein: CASSLDGRGATEAFF.

The rearrangement joins TRBV2 to TRBJ2-5; 8 bases align to TRBD1. Germline CDR1 reads SNHLY; CDR2 reads FYNNEI. The CDR3 totals 12 residues. V lost 8 bases to trimming and J lost 4 bases; unmatched junction nucleotides: 3. The DNA of the CDR3 is TGTGCCAGCGGACAGGGAGGAGAGACCCAGTACTTC. Protein sequence: CASGQGGETQYF. Supplemented by reference TRBV2 and TRBJ2-5, the full variable domain reads EPEVTQTPSHQVTQMGQEVILRCVPISNHLYFYWYRQILGQKVEFLVSFYNNEISEKSEIFDDQFSVERPDGSNFTLKIRSTKLEDSAMYFCASGQGGETQYFGPGTRLLVL.

The V call is TRBV5-1, the J call TRBJ2-3; 10 bases fit TRBD2. Germline assignment: CDR1 SGHRS and CDR2 YFSETQ. V lost 0 bases, J lost 6 bases, and 10 bases stayed unmatched. The CDR3 length is 17 residues. DNA of the CDR3: TGCGCCAGCAGCTTGGGCAGCGGGGGGGCTGTTTCGGATACGCAGTATTTT. Translating gives CASSLGSGGAVSDTQYF.

V and J are TRBV24-1 and TRBJ2-5; the D gene is possibly TRBD1 (5 bases). The CDR3 loop spans 15 amino acids. Germline CDR1 reads KGHDR; CDR2 reads SFDVKD. Trimming removed 3 bases from V and 5 bases from J, with 15 bases in between. As DNA, the CDR3 is TGTGCCACCAGTGATCCATCGACAGCGAAGGAGACCCAGTACTTC. Protein sequence: CATSDPSTAKETQYF.

CDR3 amino acids: CASSGPFGEQYF. The CDR3, as DNA: TGTGCCAGCAGCGGCCCTTTCGGGGAGCAGTACTTC. The chain carries TRBV28 and TRBJ2-7, with D unclear. Germline loops: CDR1 MDHEN, CDR2 SYDVKM. This CDR3 is built from 12 residues. V was pared by 6 bases and J by 7 bases, with 13 bases between.

V is TRBV19 and J is TRBJ1-5; 9 bases agree with TRBD1. The CDR3 contains 15 residues. The V gene's germline CDR1 is LNHDA and CDR2 SQIVND (reference sequence). V lost 1 base to trimming and J lost 2 bases; unmatched junction nucleotides: 0. CDR3 DNA sequence: TGTGCCAGTAGTATAGGGGACAGGGGCAATCAGCCCCAGCATTTT. This gives the protein CASSIGDRGNQPQHF. Filled out from reference TRBV19 and TRBJ1-5, the complete variable domain reads DGGITQSPKYLFRKEGQNVTLSCEQNLNHDAMYWYRQDPGQGLRLIYYSQIVNDFQKGDIAEGYSVSREKKESFPLTVTSAQKNPTAFYLCASSIGDRGNQPQHFGDGTRLSIL.

The chain employs TRBV24-1 and TRBJ2-1, with 8 bases lining up with TRBD2. CDR1 and CDR2 from the germline V gene are KGHDR and SFDVKD. V gave up 7 bases and J gave up 7 bases; unmatched junction bases: 14. The CDR3 has 16 amino acids. The CDR3 loop is CATSLTDTGGRNEQFF. CDR3 sequence (DNA): TGTGCCACCAGCCTAACTGACACGGGGGGGCGGAATGAGCAGTTCTTC.

The CDR3 sequence is CASSEASGGATRPGELFF. Here the CDR3 DNA reads TGCGCCAGCAGTGAAGCTAGCGGGGGGGCTACCAGACCCGGGGAGCTGTTTTTT. The chain is built from TRBV10-1 and TRBJ2-2; 12 bases line up with TRBD2. V was pared by 3 bases and J by 6 bases, with 11 bases of the junction left unmatched. CDR3 length: 18 residues. Germline V gene sequence: CDR1 WNHNN, CDR2 SYGVQD (reference sequence).

The chain employs TRBV19 and TRBJ2-1; D is ambiguous. The CDR3 spans 16 residues. The V and J ends lost 3 bases and 0 bases respectively, with 12 bases between them. Germline values: CDR1 LNHDA, CDR2 SQIVND (reference sequence). CDR3 coding DNA: TGTGCCAGTAGTATCAGGCTCCAGAGCTCCTACAATGAGCAGTTCTTC. This gives the protein CASSIRLQSSYNEQFF.

This sequence joins TRBV5-1 and TRBJ1-6, with 8 bases identical to TRBD1. The CDR3 runs to 15 residues. Germline V lookup: CDR1 SGHRS, CDR2 YFSETQ. The V segment lost 3 bases and the J segment 8 bases; nucleotides outside the gene matches: 7. CDR3 coding DNA: TGCGCCAGCAGCTACCGGACAGGGTTGGATTCACCCCTCCACTTT. Its translation is CASSYRTGLDSPLHF.

The CDR3 nucleotides are TGTGCCAGCAGCAAAGCCCCCCGGAACCAGGGCATATTCACTGAAGCTTTCTTT. Its translation is CASSKAPRNQGIFTEAFF. The rearrangement joins TRBV21-1 to TRBJ1-1; the table's TRBD1 call for D was not verified on the DNA. TRBV21-1 is labeled a pseudogene. The CDR3 runs 18 residues.

The rearrangement joins TRBV3-1 (or the pseudogene TRBV3-2) to TRBJ2-3; TRBD2 might be the D (6 bases). The CDR3 covers 15 residues. Germline V gene sequence: CDR1 LGHDT, CDR2 YNNKEL (reference sequence). V was pared by 1 base and J by 9 bases, with 17 bases between. For the CDR3, the DNA is TGTGCCAGCAGCCAAGGGGTGGGGACTGGTTTAACGCAGTATTTT. Translation gives CASSQGVGTGLTQYF.

In this sample, this clone turned up a few times. The gene calls are TRBV9 and TRBJ1-5; D possibly corresponds to TRBD1 (6 bases). This CDR3 region has 14 residues. With 4 bases removed from V and 0 bases from J, the gap between germline ends came to 8 bases. The germline gives CDR1 SGDLS, CDR2 YYNGEE. The CDR3 DNA reads as TGTGCCAGCAGCCGGACAGATAGCAATCAGCCCCAGCATTTT. The encoded protein is CASSRTDSNQPQHF.

The rearrangement joins TRBV7-8 to TRBJ2-5; the match to TRBD2 covers 7 bases. This CDR3 has 14 amino acids. Trimming cost V 6 bases and J 5 bases; bases outside gene matches: 9. Germline CDR1 and CDR2: SGHVS and FQNEAQ. The CDR3 spells CASRGGPGLETQYF. The CDR3 DNA is TGTGCCAGCAGGGGAGGGCCGGGATTGGAGACCCAGTACTTC. Together with reference TRBV7-8 and TRBJ2-5, the CDR3 gives the full variable domain: GAGVSQSPRYKVAKRGQDVALRCDPISGHVSLFWYQQALGQGPEFLTYFQNEAQLDKSGLPSDRFFAERPEGSVSTLKIQRTQQEDSAVYLCASRGGPGLETQYFGPGTRLLVL.